In its sample, the clone carrying this T cell receptor (beta chain) was seen a few times. The target antigen is unknown. This entry belongs to a study of T-cell reconstitution after alpha-beta-depleted transplantation in children. Study findings and constraints: Several patients had high TCRbeta diversity at day 60; it came from surviving recipient T cells and thymic progenitors. Newly produced T cells mostly provided counts and TCRbeta diversity after one year, as hyperexpanded clones declined. Approximately two months post-transplant, alpha-beta T cells reportedly originated from several hundred expanded graft clones.

Losses at the gene ends were 4 bases for V and 3 bases for J; bases not matched to a gene: 8. The CDR3 contains 16 residues. The germline V gene has CDR1 SEHNR and CDR2 FQNEAQ (reference sequence). A library of TCRbeta sequences, prepared with unique molecular identifiers, was generated. A single record per CDR3 protein comes from TCRdb applying MiXCR to the PCR reads. The table lists about 610,000 distinct CDR3 sequences, around 27% of them singletons. The TCR was taken from a boy younger than two with Wiskott-Aldrich syndrome, due to receive a stem cell transplant. The sequenced sample was PBMCs, obtained before TCRalphabeta/CD19-depleted stem cell transplant. The chain links TRBV7-9 to TRBJ2-1, with TRBD2 identical over 8 bases. The CDR3 here is CASSWPGLEGYNEQFF. For the CDR3, the DNA is TGTGCCAGCAGCTGGCCGGGACTAGAGGGCTACAATGAGCAGTTCTTC.